The clone carrying this T cell receptor beta chain was detected only once. Its target is unknown. The data were obtained in a study of cytomegalovirus exposure and HLA in healthy donors. As for the study in general: Unique TCR beta sequences numbering approximately 120 million came from about 179 million T cells in an earlier analysis.

Use of 60 Vbeta and 13 Jbeta primers characterized the PCR. This table comes from immunoSEQ multiplex PCR, and its TCRdb copy is limited to in-frame clones, with some not included. The sample includes around 200,000 clones, approximately 80% of them seen just once. Study-level points and caveats: Excluded were some V segments that proved indistinguishable, including TRBV6-2 and TRBV6-3. In a later analysis, donors in an Asian-associated ancestry cluster reportedly had fewer N-insertions in productive TCRs than the cohort mean. With further analysis later on, most CMV-associated TCR beta chains appeared HLA-restricted.

The CDR3 is made up of 16 amino acids. Germline CDR1 SGHVS, CDR2 FQNEAQ. Trimming took 4 bases from V and 3 from J; bases not matched to a gene: 10. The chain joins TRBV7-8 to TRBJ1-1; 8 bases are shared with TRBD1. The receptor was isolated from a girl aged 5-17 years in good health and CMV-seronegative. Material: PBMCs. CDR3 in amino acids: CASSSHKGQAYTEAFF. The CDR3 nucleotides are TGTGCCAGCAGCTCTCATAAGGGACAGGCTTACACTGAAGCTTTCTTT. Full variable domain (rest looked up from reference TRBV7-8 and TRBJ1-1): GAGVSQSPRYKVAKRGQDVALRCDPISGHVSLFWYQQALGQGPEFLTYFQNEAQLDKSGLPSDRFFAERPEGSVSTLKIQRTQQEDSAVYLCASSSHKGQAYTEAFFGQGTRLTVV.